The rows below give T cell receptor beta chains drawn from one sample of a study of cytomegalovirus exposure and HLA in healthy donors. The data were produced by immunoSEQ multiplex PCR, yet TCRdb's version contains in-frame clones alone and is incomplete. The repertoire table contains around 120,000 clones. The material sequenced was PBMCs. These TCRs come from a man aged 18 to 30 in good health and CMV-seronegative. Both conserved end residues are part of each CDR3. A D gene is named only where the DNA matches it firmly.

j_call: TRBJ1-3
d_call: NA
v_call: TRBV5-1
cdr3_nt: TGCGCCAGCACTGCGGGGGCGAGTGGAAACACCATATATTTT
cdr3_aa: CASTAGASGNTIYF

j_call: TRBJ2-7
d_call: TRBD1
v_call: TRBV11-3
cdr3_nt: TGTGCCAGCAGCTTAGCAGGGGGCGGCGAGCAGTACTTC
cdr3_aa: CASSLAGGGEQYF

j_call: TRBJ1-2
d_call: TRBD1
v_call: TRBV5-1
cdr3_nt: TGCGCCAGCAGCTTGGCCAGGGGGCATGGCTACACCTTC
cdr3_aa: CASSLARGHGYTF

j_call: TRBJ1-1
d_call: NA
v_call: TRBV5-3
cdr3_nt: TGTGCCAGAAGCCCACGGGACACAACCTATACTGAAGCTTTCTTT
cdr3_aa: CARSPRDTTYTEAFF

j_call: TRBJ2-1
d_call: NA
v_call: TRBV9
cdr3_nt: TGTGCCAGCAGCGTAGACGGAACGGGAAGCAATGAGCAGTTCTTC
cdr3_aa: CASSVDGTGSNEQFF

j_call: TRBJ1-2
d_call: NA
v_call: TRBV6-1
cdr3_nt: TGTGCCAGCATCGCGGGAGCGATTAACTATGGCTACACCTTC
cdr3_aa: CASIAGAINYGYTF

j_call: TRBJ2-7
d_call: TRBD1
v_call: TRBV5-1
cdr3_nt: TGCGCCAGCAGCCCCCGACAGGGGGCGGGGGAGCAGTACTTC
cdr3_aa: CASSPRQGAGEQYF

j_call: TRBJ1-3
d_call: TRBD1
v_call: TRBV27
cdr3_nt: TGTGCCAGCATGGGACAACAGACAGGGGGAGGAAACACCATATATTTT
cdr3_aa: CASMGQQTGGGNTIYF

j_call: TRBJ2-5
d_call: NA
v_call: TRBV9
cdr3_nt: TGTGCCAGCAGCGCACAGGTCTTAGAGACCCAGTACTTC
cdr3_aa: CASSAQVLETQYF

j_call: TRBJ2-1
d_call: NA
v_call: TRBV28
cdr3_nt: TGTGCCACCCGGTCGAGCTACAATGAGCAGTTCTTC
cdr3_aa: CATRSSYNEQFF

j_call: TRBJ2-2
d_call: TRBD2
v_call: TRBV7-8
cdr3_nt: TGTGCCAGCAGCTTAGGACTAGCGGGGGGGGACACCGGGGAGCTGTTTTTT
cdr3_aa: CASSLGLAGGDTGELFF

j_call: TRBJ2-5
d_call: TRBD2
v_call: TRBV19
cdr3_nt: TGTGCCAGTAGTCACTGGGCTAGCGGGGGGGCCGGTGAGACCCAGTACTTC
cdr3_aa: CASSHWASGGAGETQYF

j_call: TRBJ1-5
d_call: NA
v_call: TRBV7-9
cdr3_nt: TGTGCCAGCAGTCCTCCTAATCAGCCCCAGCATTTT
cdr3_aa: CASSPPNQPQHF

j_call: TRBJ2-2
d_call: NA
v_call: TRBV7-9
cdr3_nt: TGTGCCAGCCGCAGAGGGAATAGGAACACCGGGGAGCTGTTTTTT
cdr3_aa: CASRRGNRNTGELFF

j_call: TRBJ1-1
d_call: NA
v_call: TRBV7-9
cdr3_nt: TGTGCCAGCAGCGGGGGGACGTCCGACACTGAAGCTTTCTTT
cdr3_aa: CASSGGTSDTEAFF

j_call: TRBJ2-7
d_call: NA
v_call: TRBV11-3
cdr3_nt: TGTGCCAGCAGCGGGGACAACTACGAGCAGTACTTC
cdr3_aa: CASSGDNYEQYF

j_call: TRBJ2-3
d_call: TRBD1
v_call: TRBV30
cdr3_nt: TGTGCCTGGAGTCTAGCCGGGACAGGGGCCCGAGGGGATACGCAGTATTTT
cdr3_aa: CAWSLAGTGARGDTQYF

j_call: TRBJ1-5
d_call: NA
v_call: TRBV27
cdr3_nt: TGTGCCAGCAGTTTATCCCCGGATCAGGTTCAGCCCCAGCATTTT
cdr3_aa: CASSLSPDQVQPQHF

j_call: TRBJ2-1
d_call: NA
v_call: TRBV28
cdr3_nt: TGTGCCAGCAGTTTAGGGCAGTACAATGAGCAGTTCTTC
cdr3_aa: CASSLGQYNEQFF

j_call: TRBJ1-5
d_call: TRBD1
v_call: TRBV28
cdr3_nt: TGTGCCAGCAGTTTAGGAGGAGGGGGCGCGGGCAATCAGCCCCAGCATTTT
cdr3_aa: CASSLGGGGAGNQPQHF

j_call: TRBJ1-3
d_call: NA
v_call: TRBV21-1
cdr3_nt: TGTGCCAGCAGGAAAAGGGGGCAGGTCCCTGGAAACACCATATATTTT
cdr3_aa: CASRKRGQVPGNTIYF

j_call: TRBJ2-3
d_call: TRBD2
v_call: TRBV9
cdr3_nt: TGTGCCAGCAGCGTGGGGGAGGGTTTCGATACGCAGTATTTT
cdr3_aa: CASSVGEGFDTQYF

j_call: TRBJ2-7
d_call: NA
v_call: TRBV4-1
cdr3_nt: TGCGCCAGCAGCCAAGAGACGGTAGCTCTATTCTCCTACGAGCAGTACTTC
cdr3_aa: CASSQETVALFSYEQYF

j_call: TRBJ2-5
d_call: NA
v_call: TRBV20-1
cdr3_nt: TGCAGTGCTAGGGCGGGAGAGACCCAGTACTTC
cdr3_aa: CSARAGETQYF

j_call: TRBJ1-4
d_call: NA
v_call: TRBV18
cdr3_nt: TGTGCCAGCTCACCACGGCAGGGGCGTGAAAAACTGTTTTTT
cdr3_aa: CASSPRQGREKLFF

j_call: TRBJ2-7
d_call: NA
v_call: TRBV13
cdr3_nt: TGTGCCAGCAGCTTAGTAGCACTTCCTTACGAGCAGTACTTC
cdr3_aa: CASSLVALPYEQYF

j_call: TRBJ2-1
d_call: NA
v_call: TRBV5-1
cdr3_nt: TGCGCCAGCAGCTTGGATAGGGCGGGACCAGGCGATGAGCAGTTCTTC
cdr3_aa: CASSLDRAGPGDEQFF

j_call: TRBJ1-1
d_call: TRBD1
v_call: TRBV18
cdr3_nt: TGTGCCAGCTCATCTACAGGGGTGACTGAAGCTTTCTTT
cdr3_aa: CASSSTGVTEAFF

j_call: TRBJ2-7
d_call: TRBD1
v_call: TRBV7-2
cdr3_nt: TGTGCCAGCAGTTTTCCAGGGGGCCTGAAAGAGCAGTACTTC
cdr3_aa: CASSFPGGLKEQYF

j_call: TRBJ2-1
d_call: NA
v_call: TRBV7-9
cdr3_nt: TGTGCCAGCAGCCCGACGGGGAATGATGAGCAGTTCTTC
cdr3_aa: CASSPTGNDEQFF

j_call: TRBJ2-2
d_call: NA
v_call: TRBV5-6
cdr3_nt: TGTGCCAGCAGCCATCCACAGGGAGTTAGCACCGGGGAGCTGTTTTTT
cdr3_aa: CASSHPQGVSTGELFF

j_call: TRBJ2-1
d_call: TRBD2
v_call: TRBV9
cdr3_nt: TGTGCCAGCAGCGTAGGAAATAGCGGGGGGACCTACAATGAGCAGTTCTTC
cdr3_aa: CASSVGNSGGTYNEQFF

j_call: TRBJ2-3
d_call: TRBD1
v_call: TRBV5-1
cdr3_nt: TGCGCCAGCAGCCCCCGGGACAGGGTTGCAGATACGCAGTATTTT
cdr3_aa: CASSPRDRVADTQYF

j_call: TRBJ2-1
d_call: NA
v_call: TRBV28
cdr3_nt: TGTGCCAGCACAGCGCCTAGCTCCTACAATGAGCAGTTCTTC
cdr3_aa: CASTAPSSYNEQFF

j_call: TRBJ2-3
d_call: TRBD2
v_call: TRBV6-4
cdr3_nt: TGTGCCAGCAGCCCCGGACTAGCGGACCGCACAGATACGCAGTATTTT
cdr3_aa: CASSPGLADRTDTQYF

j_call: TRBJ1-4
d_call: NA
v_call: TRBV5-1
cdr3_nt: TGCGCCAGCAGCGGTTTTGGTCTGGGGGCTGATGAAAAACTGTTTTTT
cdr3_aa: CASSGFGLGADEKLFF

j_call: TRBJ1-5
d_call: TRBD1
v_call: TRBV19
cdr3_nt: TGTGCCAGTAGTATTCTGGACAGGAATCAGCCCCAGCATTTT
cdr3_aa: CASSILDRNQPQHF